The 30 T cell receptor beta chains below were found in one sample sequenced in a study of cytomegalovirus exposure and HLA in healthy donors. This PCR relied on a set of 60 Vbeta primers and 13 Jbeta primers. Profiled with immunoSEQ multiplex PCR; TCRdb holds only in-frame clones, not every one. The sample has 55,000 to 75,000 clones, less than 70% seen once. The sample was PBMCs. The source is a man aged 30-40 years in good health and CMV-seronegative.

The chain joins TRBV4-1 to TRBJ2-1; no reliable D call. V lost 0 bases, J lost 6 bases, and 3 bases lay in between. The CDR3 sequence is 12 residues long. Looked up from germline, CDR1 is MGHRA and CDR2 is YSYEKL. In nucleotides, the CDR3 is TGCGCCAGCAGCCAAGAGCGCAATGAGCAGTTCTTC. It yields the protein CASSQERNEQFF.

The CDR3 DNA sequence: TGTGCCAGCAGTGAACGGTGGACAGGGCTCATCAGCGAGTACTTC. This gives the protein CASSERWTGLISEYF. The genes are TRBV6-1 and TRBJ2-5; TRBD1 aligns across 8 bases. The CDR3 covers 15 residues. Trimming at V came to 2 bases and at J to 12 bases, leaving 14 bases not matched to a gene. Germline CDR1 MNHNS, CDR2 SASEGT.

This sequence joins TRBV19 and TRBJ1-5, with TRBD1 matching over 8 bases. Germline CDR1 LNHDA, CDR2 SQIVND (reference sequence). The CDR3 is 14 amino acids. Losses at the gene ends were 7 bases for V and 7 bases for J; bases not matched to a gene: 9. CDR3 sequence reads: CASNSRGQGQPQHF. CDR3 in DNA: TGTGCCAGTAACTCCAGGGGGCAAGGACAGCCCCAGCATTTT.

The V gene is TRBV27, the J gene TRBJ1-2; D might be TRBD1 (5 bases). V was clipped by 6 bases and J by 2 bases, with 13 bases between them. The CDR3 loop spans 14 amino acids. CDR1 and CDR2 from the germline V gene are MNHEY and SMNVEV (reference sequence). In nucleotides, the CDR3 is TGTGCCAGCAGCCCGCAGGGTATCAACTATGGCTACACCTTC. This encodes CASSPQGINYGYTF.

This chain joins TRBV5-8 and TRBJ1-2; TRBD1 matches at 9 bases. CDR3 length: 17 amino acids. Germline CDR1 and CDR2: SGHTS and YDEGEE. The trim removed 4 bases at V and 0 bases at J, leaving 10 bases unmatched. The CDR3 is CASSPLRTGAANYGYTF. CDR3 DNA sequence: TGTGCCAGCAGCCCCCTGAGGACAGGGGCCGCTAACTATGGCTACACCTTC.

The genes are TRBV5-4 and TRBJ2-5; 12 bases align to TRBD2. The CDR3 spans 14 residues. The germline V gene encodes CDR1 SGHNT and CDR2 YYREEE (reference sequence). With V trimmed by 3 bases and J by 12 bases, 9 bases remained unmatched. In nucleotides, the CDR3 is TGTGCCAGCAGCTCCCCCCCTAGCGGGGGGGCCAAGTACTTC. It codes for CASSSPPSGGAKYF.

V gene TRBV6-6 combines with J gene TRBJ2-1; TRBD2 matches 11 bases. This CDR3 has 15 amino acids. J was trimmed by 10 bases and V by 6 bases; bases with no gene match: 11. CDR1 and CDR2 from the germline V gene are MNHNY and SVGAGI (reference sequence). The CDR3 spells CASRPLAGALEEQFF. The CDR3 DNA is TGTGCCAGCAGACCACTAGCGGGGGCCTTGGAGGAGCAGTTCTTC.

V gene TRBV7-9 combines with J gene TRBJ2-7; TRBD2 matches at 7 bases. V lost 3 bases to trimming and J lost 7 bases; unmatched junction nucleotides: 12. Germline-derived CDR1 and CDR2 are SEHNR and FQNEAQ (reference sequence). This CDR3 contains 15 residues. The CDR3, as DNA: TGTGCCAGCAGCTTTATAGCGGGCGGGGGAGAGGAGCAGTACTTC. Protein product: CASSFIAGGGEEQYF.

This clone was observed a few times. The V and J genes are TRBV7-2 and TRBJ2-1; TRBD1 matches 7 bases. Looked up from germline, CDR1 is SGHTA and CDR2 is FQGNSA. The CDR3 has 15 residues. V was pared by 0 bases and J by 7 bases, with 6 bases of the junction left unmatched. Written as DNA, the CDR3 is TGTGCCAGCAGCTTAGCGAGACAGGGTACGAATGAGCAGTTCTTC. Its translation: CASSLARQGTNEQFF.

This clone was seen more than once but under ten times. The CDR3 loop reads CSVGVSNYGYTF. CDR3 bases: TGCAGCGTGGGAGTGTCCAACTATGGCTACACCTTC. V and J are TRBV29-1 and TRBJ1-2, with no clear D. This CDR3 is built from 12 residues. Trimming removed 6 bases at V and 2 bases at J, with 10 bases between. CDR1 is SQVTM, CDR2 ANQGSEA, per germline.

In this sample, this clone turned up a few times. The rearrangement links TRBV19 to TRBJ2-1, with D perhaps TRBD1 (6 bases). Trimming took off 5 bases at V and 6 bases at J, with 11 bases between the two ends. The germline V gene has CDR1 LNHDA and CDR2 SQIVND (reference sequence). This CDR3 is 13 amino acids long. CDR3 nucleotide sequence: TGTGCCAGTAGTCCTGGACAGATCAATGAGCAGTTCTTC. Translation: CASSPGQINEQFF.

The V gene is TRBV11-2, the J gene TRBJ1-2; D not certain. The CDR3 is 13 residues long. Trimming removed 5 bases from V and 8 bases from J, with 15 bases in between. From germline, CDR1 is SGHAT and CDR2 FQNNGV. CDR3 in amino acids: CASSLRSGSGYTF. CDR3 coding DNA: TGTGCCAGCAGCCTCCGCTCGGGGTCAGGCTACACCTTC.

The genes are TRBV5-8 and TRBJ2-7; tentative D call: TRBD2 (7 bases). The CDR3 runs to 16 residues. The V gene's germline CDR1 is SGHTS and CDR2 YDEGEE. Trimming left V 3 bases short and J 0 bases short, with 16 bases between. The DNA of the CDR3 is TGTGCCAGCAGCTACTGGCAGGGGACTAACTCCTACGAGCAGTACTTC. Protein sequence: CASSYWQGTNSYEQYF.

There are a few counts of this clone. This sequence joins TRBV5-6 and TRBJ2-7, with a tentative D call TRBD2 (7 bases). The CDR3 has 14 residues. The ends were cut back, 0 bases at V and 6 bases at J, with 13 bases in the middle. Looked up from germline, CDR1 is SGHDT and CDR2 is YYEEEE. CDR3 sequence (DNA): TGTGCCAGCAGCTTGGACGGGGGGCGCGGCGAGCAGTACTTC. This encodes CASSLDGGRGEQYF. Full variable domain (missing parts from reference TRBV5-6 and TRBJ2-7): DAGVTQSPTHLIKTRGQQVTLRCSPKSGHDTVSWYQQALGQGPQFIFQYYEEEERQRGNFPDRFSGHQFPNYSSELNVNALLLGDSALYLCASSLDGGRGEQYFGPGTRLTVT.

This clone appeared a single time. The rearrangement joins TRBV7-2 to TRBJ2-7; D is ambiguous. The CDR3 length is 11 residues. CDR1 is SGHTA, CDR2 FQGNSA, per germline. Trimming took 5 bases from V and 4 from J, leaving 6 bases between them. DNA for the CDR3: TGTGCCAGCAGCCCTAAATACGAGCAGTACTTC. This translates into CASSPKYEQYF.

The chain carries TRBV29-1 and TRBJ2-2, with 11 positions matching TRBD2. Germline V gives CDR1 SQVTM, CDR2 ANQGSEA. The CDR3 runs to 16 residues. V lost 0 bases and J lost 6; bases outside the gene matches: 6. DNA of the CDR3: TGCAGCGTTGAAGATCCTAGCGGGGGGAGGTCCGGGGAGCTGTTTTTT. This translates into CSVEDPSGGRSGELFF.

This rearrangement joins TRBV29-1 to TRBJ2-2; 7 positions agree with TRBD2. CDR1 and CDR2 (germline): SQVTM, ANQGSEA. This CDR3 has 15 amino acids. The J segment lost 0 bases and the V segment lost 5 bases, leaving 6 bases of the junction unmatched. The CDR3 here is CSVWSSGSNTGELFF. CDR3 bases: TGCAGCGTTTGGTCTAGCGGATCGAACACCGGGGAGCTGTTTTTT.

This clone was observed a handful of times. The CDR3 spells CASSPGQATDTQYF. CDR3 in DNA: TGTGCCAGCAGTCCGGGACAGGCCACAGATACGCAGTATTTT. The chain combines TRBV6-4 with TRBJ2-3, with 8 bases fitting TRBD1. The CDR3 consists of 14 residues. CDR1 MRHNA and CDR2 SNTAGT come from the germline V gene. J lost 2 bases, V lost 5 bases, and 3 bases had no gene match.

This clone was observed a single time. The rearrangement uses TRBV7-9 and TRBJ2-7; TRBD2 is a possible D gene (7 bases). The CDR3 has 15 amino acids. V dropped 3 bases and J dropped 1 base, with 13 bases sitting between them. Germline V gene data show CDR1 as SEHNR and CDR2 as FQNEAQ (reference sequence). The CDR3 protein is CASSFGGGVSYEQYF. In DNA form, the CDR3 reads TGTGCCAGCAGCTTTGGGGGGGGCGTTTCCTACGAGCAGTACTTC.

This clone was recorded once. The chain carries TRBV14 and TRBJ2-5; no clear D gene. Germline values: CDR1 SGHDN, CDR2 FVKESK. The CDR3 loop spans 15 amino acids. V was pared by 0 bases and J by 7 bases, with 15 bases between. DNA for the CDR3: TGTGCCAGCAGCCAAGATAACACCCTCATTGGGACCCAGTACTTC. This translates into CASSQDNTLIGTQYF.

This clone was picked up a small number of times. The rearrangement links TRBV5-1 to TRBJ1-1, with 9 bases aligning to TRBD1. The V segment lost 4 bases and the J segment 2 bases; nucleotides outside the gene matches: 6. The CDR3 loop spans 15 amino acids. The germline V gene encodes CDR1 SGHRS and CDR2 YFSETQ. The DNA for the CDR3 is TGCGCCAGCAGCGCCCGGGACAGGGCCAACACTGAAGCTTTCTTT. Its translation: CASSARDRANTEAFF.

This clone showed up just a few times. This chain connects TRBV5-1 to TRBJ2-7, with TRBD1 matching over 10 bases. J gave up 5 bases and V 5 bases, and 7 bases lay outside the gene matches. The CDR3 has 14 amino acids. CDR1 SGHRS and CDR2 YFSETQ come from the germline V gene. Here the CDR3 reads CASRRQGAGDEQYF. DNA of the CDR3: TGCGCCAGCAGGCGACAGGGGGCCGGCGACGAGCAGTACTTC.

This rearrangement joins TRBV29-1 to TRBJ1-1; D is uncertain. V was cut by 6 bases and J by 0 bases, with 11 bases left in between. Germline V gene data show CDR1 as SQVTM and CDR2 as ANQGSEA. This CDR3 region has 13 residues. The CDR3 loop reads CSVATTLNTEAFF. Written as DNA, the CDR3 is TGCAGCGTCGCGACAACTTTGAACACTGAAGCTTTCTTT.

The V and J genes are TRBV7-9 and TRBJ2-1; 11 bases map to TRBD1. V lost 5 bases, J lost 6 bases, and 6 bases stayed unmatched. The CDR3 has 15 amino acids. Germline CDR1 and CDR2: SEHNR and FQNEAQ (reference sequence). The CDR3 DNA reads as TGTGCCAGCAGCACAGGACAGGGGGCTATCAATGAGCAGTTCTTC. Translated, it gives CASSTGQGAINEQFF.

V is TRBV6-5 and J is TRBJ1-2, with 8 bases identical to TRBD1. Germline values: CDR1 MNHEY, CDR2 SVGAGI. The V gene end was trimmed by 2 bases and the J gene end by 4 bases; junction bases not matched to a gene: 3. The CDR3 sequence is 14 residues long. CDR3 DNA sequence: TGTGCCAGCAGTTACGGGACAGGAGGCTATGGCTACACCTTC. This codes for CASSYGTGGYGYTF.

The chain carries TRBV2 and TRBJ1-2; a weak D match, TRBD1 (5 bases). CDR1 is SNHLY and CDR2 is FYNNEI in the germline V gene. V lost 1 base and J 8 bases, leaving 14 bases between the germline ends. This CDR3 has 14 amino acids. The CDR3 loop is CASSEGDSRRGYTF. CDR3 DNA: TGTGCCAGCAGTGAAGGGGACTCGCGCCGGGGCTACACCTTC. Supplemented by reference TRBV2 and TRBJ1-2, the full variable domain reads EPEVTQTPSHQVTQMGQEVILRCVPISNHLYFYWYRQILGQKVEFLVSFYNNEISEKSEIFDDQFSVERPDGSNFTLKIRSTKLEDSAMYFCASSEGDSRRGYTFGSGTRLTVV.

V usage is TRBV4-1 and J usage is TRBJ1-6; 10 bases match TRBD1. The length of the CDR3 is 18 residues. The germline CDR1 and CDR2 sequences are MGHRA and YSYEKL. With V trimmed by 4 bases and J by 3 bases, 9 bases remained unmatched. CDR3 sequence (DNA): TGCGCCAGCAGCCCCGGAGGGGACAGGGGAGACTATAATTCACCCCTCCACTTT. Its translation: CASSPGGDRGDYNSPLHF.

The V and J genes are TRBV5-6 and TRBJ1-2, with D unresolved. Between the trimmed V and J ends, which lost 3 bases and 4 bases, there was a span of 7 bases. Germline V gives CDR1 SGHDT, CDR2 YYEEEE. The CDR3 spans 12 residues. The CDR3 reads CASSSLRYGYTF. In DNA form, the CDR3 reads TGTGCCAGCAGCTCCCTCCGCTATGGCTACACCTTC.

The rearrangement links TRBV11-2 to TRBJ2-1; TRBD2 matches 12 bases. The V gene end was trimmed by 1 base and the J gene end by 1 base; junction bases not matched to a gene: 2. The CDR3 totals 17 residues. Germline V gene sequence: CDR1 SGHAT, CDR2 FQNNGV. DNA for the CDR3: TGTGCCAGCAGCTTAGCACTAGCGGGGGGTTCCTACAATGAGCAGTTCTTC. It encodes CASSLALAGGSYNEQFF.

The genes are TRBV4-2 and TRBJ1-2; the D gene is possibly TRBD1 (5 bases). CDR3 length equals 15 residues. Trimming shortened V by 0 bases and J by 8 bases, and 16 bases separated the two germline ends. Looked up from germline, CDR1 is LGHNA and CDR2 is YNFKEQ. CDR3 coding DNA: TGTGCCAGCAGCCAAGATACCGGCAGGGTGAGGGGCTACACCTTC. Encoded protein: CASSQDTGRVRGYTF.